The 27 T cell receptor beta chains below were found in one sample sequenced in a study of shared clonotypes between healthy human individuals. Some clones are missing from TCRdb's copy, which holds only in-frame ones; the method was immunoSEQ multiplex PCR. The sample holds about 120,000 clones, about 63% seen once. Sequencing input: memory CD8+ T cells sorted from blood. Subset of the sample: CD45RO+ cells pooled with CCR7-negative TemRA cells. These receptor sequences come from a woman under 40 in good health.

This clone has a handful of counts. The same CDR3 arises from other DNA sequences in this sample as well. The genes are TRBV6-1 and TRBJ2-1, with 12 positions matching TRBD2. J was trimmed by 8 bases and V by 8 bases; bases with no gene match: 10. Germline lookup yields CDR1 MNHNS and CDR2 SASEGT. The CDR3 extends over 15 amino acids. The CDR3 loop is CASSEGTSGSDEQFF. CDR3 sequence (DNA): TGTGCCAGCTCTGAGGGGACTAGCGGGTCCGATGAGCAGTTCTTC.

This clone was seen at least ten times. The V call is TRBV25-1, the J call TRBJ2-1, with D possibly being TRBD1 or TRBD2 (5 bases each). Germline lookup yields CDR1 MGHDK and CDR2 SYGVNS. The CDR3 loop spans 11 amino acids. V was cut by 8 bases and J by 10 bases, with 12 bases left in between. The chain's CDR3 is CASFRDGEQFF. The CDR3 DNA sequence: TGTGCCAGCTTCCGGGACGGAGAGCAGTTCTTC.

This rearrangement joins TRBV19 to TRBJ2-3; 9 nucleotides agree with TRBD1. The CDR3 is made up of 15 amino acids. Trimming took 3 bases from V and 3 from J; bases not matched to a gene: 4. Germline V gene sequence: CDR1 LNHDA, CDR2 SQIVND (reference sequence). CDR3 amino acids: CASSIGQGWTDTQYF. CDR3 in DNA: TGTGCCAGTAGTATTGGACAGGGGTGGACAGATACGCAGTATTTT.

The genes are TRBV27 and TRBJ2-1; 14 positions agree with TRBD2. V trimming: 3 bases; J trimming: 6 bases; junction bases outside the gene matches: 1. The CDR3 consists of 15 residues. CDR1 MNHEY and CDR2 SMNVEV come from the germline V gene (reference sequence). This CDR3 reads CASSFGTSGGNEQFF. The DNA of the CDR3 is TGTGCCAGCAGTTTCGGGACTAGCGGGGGCAATGAGCAGTTCTTC.

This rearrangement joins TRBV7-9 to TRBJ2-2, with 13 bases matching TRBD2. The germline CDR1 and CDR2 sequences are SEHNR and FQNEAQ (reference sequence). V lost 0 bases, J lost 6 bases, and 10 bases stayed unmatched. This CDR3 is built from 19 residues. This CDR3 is CASSLASGLAGLYPGELFF. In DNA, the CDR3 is TGTGCCAGCAGCTTAGCCTCGGGACTAGCGGGACTGTATCCCGGGGAGCTGTTTTTT.

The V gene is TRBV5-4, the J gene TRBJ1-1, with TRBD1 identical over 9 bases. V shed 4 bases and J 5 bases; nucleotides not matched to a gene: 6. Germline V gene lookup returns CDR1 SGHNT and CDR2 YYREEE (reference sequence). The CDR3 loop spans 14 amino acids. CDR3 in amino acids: CASSTTGGGTEAFF. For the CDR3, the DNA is TGTGCCAGCAGCACTACAGGGGGCGGTACTGAAGCTTTCTTT.

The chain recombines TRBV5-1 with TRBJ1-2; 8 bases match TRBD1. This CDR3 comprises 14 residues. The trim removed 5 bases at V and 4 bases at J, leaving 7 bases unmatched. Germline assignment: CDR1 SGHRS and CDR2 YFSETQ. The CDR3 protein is CASRPGQGIYGYTF. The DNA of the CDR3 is TGCGCCAGCAGACCCGGACAGGGCATCTATGGCTACACCTTC. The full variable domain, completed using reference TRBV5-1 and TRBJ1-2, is KAGVTQTPRYLIKTRGQQVTLSCSPISGHRSVSWYQQTPGQGLQFLFEYFSETQRNKGNFPGRFSGRQFSNSRSEMNVSTLELGDSALYLCASRPGQGIYGYTFGSGTRLTVV.

This chain's CDR3 is CASSQEAGVIDTQYF. The CDR3 nucleotides are TGCGCCAGCAGCCAGGAGGCGGGAGTAATAGATACGCAGTATTTT. The V call is TRBV4-1, the J call TRBJ2-3, with 7 nucleotides matching TRBD2. Germline values: CDR1 MGHRA, CDR2 YSYEKL. The CDR3 has 15 amino acids. V was clipped by 3 bases and J by 5 bases; unmatched bases: 8.

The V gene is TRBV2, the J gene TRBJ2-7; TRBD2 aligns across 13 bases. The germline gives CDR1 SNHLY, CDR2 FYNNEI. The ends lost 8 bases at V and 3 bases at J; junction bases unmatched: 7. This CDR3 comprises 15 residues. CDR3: CASRWTSGGFYEQYF. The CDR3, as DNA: TGTGCCAGCCGCTGGACTAGCGGGGGCTTCTACGAGCAGTACTTC.

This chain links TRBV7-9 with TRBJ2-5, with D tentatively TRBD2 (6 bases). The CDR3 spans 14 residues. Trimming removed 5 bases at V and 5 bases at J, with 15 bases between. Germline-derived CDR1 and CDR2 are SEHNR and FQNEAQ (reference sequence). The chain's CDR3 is CASSPTSMGETQYF. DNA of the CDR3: TGTGCCAGCAGCCCGACTAGTATGGGGGAGACCCAGTACTTC.

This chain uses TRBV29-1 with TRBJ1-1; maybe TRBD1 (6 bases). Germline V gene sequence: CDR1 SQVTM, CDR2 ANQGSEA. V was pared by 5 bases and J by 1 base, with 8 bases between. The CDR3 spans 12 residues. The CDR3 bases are TGCAGCGTTCACAGGGAGAACACTGAAGCTTTCTTT. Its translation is CSVHRENTEAFF.

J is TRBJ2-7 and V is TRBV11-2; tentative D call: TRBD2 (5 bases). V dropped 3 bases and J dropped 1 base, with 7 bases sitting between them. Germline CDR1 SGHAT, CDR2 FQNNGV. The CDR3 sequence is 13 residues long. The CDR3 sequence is CASSFGMSYEQYF. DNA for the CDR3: TGTGCCAGCAGCTTCGGGATGTCCTACGAGCAGTACTTC.

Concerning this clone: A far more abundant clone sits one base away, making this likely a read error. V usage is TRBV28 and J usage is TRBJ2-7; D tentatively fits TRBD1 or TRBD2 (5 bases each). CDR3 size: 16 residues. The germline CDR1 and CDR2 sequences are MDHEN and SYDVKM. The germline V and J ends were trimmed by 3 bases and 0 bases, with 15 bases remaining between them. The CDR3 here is CASSFLRAGSSYEQYF. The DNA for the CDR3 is TGTGCCAGCAGTTTCCTACGGGCAGGGAGCTCCTACGAGCAGTACTTC.

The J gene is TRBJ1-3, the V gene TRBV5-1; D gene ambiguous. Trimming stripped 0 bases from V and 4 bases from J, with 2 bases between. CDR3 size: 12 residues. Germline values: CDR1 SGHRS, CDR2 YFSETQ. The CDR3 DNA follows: TGCGCCAGCAGCTTGGCCGGAAACACCATATATTTT. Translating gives CASSLAGNTIYF. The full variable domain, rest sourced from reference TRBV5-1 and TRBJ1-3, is KAGVTQTPRYLIKTRGQQVTLSCSPISGHRSVSWYQQTPGQGLQFLFEYFSETQRNKGNFPGRFSGRQFSNSRSEMNVSTLELGDSALYLCASSLAGNTIYFGEGSWLTVV.

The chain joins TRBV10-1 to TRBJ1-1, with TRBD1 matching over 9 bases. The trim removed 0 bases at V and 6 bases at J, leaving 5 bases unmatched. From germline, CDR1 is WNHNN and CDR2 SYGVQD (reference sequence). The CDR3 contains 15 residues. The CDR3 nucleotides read TGCGCCAGCAGTGAGTCGACAGGGGGAGTATCTGAAGCTTTCTTT. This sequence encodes CASSESTGGVSEAFF.

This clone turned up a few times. The CDR3 protein is CAIRDSTSGNTIYF. The CDR3 DNA reads as TGTGCCATCAGAGACAGTACCTCTGGAAACACCATATATTTT. This rearrangement joins TRBV10-3 to TRBJ1-3, with D perhaps TRBD1 (5 bases). The CDR3 is 14 residues long. CDR1 and CDR2 (germline): ENHRY, SYGVKD. V shed 6 bases and J shed 0 bases, with 9 bases lying between them.

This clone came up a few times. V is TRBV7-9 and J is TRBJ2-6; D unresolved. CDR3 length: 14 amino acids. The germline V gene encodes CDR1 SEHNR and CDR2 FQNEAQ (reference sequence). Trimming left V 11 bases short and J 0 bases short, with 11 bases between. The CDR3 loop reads CAGSWDSGANVLTF. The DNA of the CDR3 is TGTGCCGGTAGCTGGGACTCTGGGGCCAACGTCCTGACTTTC.

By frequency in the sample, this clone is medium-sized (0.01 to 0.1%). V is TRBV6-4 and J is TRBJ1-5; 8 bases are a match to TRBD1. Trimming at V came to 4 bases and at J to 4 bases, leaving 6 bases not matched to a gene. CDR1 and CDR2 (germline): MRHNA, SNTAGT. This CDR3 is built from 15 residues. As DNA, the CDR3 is TGTGCCAGCAGTGCCGCAGGGGGCGGGAATCAGCCCCAGCATTTT. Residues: CASSAAGGGNQPQHF.

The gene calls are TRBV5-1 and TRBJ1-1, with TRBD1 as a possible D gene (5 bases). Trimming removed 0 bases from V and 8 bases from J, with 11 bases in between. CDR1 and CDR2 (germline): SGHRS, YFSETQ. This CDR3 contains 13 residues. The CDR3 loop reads CASSLAGNGEAFF. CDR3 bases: TGCGCCAGCAGCTTGGCAGGGAATGGGGAAGCTTTCTTT.

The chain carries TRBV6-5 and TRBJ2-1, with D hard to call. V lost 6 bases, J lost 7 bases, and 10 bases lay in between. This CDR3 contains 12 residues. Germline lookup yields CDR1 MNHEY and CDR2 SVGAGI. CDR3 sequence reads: CASRRQTNEQFF. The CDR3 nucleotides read TGTGCCAGCAGACGTCAGACTAATGAGCAGTTCTTC.

The CDR3 loop is CASSPWRADSGNTIYF. The CDR3 DNA follows: TGTGCCAGCAGCCCCTGGAGGGCTGATTCCGGAAACACCATATATTTT. The chain joins TRBV7-2 to TRBJ1-3, with D unresolved. V gave up 5 bases and J gave up 4 bases, with 18 bases separating them. The CDR3 is made up of 16 amino acids. From germline, CDR1 is SGHTA and CDR2 FQGNSA.

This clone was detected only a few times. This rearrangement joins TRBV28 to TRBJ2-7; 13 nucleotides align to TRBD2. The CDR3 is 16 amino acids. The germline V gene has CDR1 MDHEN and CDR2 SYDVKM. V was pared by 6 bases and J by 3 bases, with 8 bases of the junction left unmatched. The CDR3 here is CASSDPGTSGNYEQYF. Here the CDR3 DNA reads TGTGCCAGCAGCGACCCCGGGACTAGCGGGAACTACGAGCAGTACTTC.

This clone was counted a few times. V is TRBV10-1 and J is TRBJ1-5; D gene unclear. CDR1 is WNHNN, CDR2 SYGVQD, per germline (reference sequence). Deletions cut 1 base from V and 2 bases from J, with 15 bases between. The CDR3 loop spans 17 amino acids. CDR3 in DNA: TGCGCCAGCAGTGAGTTTCGGGCAGCCAAAGGCAATCAGCCCCAGCATTTT. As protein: CASSEFRAAKGNQPQHF.

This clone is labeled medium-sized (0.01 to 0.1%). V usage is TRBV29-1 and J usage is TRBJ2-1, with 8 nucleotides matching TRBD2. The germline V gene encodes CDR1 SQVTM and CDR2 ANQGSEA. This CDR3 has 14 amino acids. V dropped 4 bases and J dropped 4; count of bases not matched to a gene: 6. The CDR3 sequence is CSVGGTSIYNEQFF. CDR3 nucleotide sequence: TGCAGCGTTGGCGGGACTAGTATTTACAATGAGCAGTTCTTC.

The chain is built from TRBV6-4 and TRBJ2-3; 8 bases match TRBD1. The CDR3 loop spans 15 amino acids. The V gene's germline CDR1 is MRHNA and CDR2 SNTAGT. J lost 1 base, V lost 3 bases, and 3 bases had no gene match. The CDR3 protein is CASSETGEGTDTQYF. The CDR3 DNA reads TGTGCCAGCAGTGAGACAGGGGAGGGCACAGATACGCAGTATTTT.

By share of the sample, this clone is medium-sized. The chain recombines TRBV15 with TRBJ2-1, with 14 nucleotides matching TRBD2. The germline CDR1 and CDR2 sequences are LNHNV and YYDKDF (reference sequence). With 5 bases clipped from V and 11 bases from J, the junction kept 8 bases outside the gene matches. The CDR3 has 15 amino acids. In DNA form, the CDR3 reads TGTGCCACCAGCGTCGGACTAGCGGGGGGCTTTAAGCAGTTCTTC. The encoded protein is CATSVGLAGGFKQFF.

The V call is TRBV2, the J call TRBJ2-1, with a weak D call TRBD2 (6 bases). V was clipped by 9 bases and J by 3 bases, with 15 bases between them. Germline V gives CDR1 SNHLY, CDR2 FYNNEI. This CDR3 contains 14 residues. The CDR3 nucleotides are TGTGCCAGAGGACCGGGGGACGGCTACAATGAGCAGTTCTTC. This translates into CARGPGDGYNEQFF.